This TCR beta chain was recovered during a study of T-cell reconstitution after alpha-beta-depleted transplantation in children. Of note for this clonotype: The antigen is not known.

Preparation of the TCRbeta library was carried out with unique molecular identifiers. TCRdb independently ran MiXCR on the PCR reads; one entry per CDR3 protein. Of 450,000 to 600,000 distinct CDR3 sequences in the sample, about an eighth are singletons; the top ten hold roughly 2.3%. Findings of the study overall: Among T cells one year after transplant, newly produced cells accounted for most counts and diversity.

This CDR3 contains 18 residues. V dropped 2 bases and J dropped 0 bases, with 20 bases sitting between them. Germline loops: CDR1 DFQATT, CDR2 SNEGSKA (reference sequence). This material consisted of PBMCs, mostly from graft donor cells, taken 360 days after TCRalphabeta/CD19-depleted stem cell transplant. The sequence was obtained from a male patient younger than 18 who had a stem cell transplant for acute myeloid leukemia, so the T cells may come from the graft donor. This chain uses TRBV20-1 with TRBJ1-3, with D perhaps TRBD1 (5 bases). CDR3 protein: CSARNTFRNRNSGNTIYF. The CDR3 nucleotides read TGCAGTGCTAGAAATACGTTCCGGAACAGGAACTCTGGAAACACCATATATTTT.